The subject of this entry is one T cell receptor (beta chain). Generated by immunoSEQ multiplex PCR, the TCRdb table keeps only in-frame clones and is missing some. The data show approximately 160,000 clones, about 80% seen once. Assignments of participants to cohorts depended upon their own reported clinical history. In Cohort 3, a recovered donor had either two negative PCRs, clearance, or symptom resolution. These data are taken from a study of blood T cell repertoires in COVID-19. About the research overall: Acute and convalescent COVID-19 samples came from the United States, Italy and Spain.

The V end lost 3 bases, the J end lost 3 bases, and 12 bases lay between the germline ends. Germline V CDR1 and CDR2: PRHDT, FYEKMQ (reference sequence). CDR3 size: 14 residues. The chain joins TRBV13 to TRBJ2-7; D might be TRBD1 (5 bases). The sample was PBMCs or T cells enriched from blood (not recorded which). This sequence originates from a man in his fifties who had recovered from COVID-19. The DNA for the CDR3 is TGTGCCAGCAGCTTCTCACCGACAGACTACGAGCAGTACTTC. Protein product: CASSFSPTDYEQYF. The full variable domain, completed using reference TRBV13 and TRBJ2-7, is AAGVIQSPRHLIKEKRETATLKCYPIPRHDTVYWYQQGPGQDPQFLISFYEKMQSDKGSIPDRFSAQQFSDYHSELNMSSLELGDSALYFCASSFSPTDYEQYFGPGTRLTVT.